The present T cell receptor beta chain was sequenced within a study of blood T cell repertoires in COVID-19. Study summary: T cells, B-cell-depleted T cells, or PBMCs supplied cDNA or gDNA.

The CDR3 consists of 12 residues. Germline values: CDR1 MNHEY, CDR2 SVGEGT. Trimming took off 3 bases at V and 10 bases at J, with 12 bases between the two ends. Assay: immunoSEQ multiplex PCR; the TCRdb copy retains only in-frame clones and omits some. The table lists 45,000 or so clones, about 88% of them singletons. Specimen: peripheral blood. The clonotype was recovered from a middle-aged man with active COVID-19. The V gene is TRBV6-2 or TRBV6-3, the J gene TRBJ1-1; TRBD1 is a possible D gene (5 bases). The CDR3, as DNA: TGTGCCAGCAGTTATGTAGGGGCAACAGCTTTCTTT. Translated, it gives CASSYVGATAFF.